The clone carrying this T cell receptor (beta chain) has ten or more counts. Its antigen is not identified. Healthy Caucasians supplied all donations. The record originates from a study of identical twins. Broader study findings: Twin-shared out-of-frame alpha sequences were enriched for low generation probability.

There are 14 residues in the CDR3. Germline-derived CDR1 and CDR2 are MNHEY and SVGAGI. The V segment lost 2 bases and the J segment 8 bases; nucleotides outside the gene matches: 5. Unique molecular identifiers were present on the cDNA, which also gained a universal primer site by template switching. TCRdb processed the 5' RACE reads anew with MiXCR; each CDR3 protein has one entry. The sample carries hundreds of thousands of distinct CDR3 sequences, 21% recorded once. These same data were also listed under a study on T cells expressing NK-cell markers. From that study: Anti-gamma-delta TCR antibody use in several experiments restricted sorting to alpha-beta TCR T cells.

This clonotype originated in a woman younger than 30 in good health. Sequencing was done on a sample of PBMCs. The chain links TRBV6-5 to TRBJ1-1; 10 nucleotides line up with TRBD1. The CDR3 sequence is CASSYAGTGVEAFF. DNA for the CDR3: TGTGCCAGCAGTTACGCGGGGACAGGGGTAGAAGCTTTCTTT.